Shown below are 16 T cell receptor beta chains from a single sample sequenced in a study of blood T cells in healthy people across ages. The second PCR ran about 7 to 12 cycles with a sample-barcoded 5' primer and J-beta primers. In TCRdb, the 5' RACE reads were re-called with MiXCR into one record per CDR3 protein. Seen here are about 630,000 distinct CDR3 sequences, about 21% observed once, and the top ten hold roughly 3.4%. Sequenced material: blood. Receptor source: a man between 70 and 80 years old in good health.

This clonotype turned up a few times. J is TRBJ2-5 and V is TRBV7-9; tentative D call: TRBD1 (6 bases). The CDR3 consists of 14 residues. Germline V gene sequence: CDR1 SEHNR, CDR2 FQNEAQ (reference sequence). V dropped 5 bases and J dropped 3 bases, with 13 bases sitting between them. The CDR3 DNA reads as TGTGCCAGCAGCCTTCGGACAGAAAAAGAGACCCAGTACTTC. Translation gives CASSLRTEKETQYF. Based on the CDR3 plus reference TRBV7-9 and TRBJ2-5, the full variable domain is DTGVSQNPRHKITKRGQNVTFRCDPISEHNRLYWYRQTLGQGPEFLTYFQNEAQLEKSRLLSDRFSAERPKGSFSTLEIQRTEQGDSAMYLCASSLRTEKETQYFGPGTRLLVL.

As to this clonotype: A read error is likely, as this CDR3 ends without the conserved phenylalanine or tryptophan. This sequence joins TRBV5-1 and TRBJ2-3; D is tentatively TRBD1 or TRBD2 (6 bases each). V shed 3 bases and J shed 6 bases, with 14 bases lying between them. The germline CDR1 and CDR2 sequences are SGHRS and YFSETQ. CDR3 length: 14 amino acids. The CDR3 region has the DNA TGCGCCAGCAGCTCACAGGGAGGCCCCGATACGCAGTATGTT. Translated: CASSSQGGPDTQYV.

The chain employs TRBV20-1 and TRBJ2-5; the match to TRBD2 covers 11 bases. Judging by the DNA end, TRBJ2-1 fits better; the J call may be wrong. The germline CDR1 and CDR2 sequences are DFQATT and SNEGSKA (reference sequence). The length of the CDR3 is 13 residues. The CDR3 spells CSAIWTSGHEQFF. As DNA, the CDR3 is TGCAGTGCTATATGGACTAGCGGGCATGAGCAGTTCTTC.

The V call is TRBV12-3 or TRBV12-4, the J call TRBJ2-3; 10 bases are a match to TRBD2. The CDR3 has 15 amino acids. With 6 bases clipped from V and 4 bases from J, the junction kept 7 bases outside the gene matches. The CDR3 loop is CASRAAGGPADTQYF. The CDR3 nucleotides are TGTGCCAGCAGAGCAGCGGGAGGGCCCGCAGATACGCAGTATTTT.

This clonotype has more than one count but fewer than ten. The V and J genes are TRBV2 and TRBJ2-7; D is unclear. This CDR3 region has 13 residues. CDR1 is SNHLY, CDR2 FYNNEI, per germline. Trimming shortened V by 8 bases and J by 0 bases, and 11 bases separated the two germline ends. CDR3 residues: CASGRANSYEQYF. CDR3 in DNA: TGTGCCAGCGGTAGAGCGAACTCCTACGAGCAGTACTTC.

The CDR3 sequence is CASSPPLVGLGNEQFF. CDR3 in DNA: TGTGCCAGCAGCCCACCACTAGTAGGGTTGGGGAATGAGCAGTTCTTC. The genes are TRBV7-2 and TRBJ2-1; tentative D call: TRBD2 (5 bases). The V end lost 5 bases, the J end lost 7 bases, and 21 bases lay between the germline ends. The CDR3 totals 16 residues. CDR1 and CDR2 (germline): SGHTA, FQGNSA.

With respect to this clonotype: The germline gene is not matched at one end of the junction; a read error may be the cause. The chain employs TRBV6-6 and TRBJ2-1; 10 bases agree with TRBD1. The CDR3 covers 15 residues. Germline values: CDR1 MNHNY, CDR2 SVGAGI (reference sequence). The CDR3, as DNA: TGTGCCAGCAGTCCAGGACAGGGGGTTAACTACGAGCTGTACTTC. Its translation: CASSPGQGVNYELYF.

The CDR3 sequence is CASSRQPEVGHNEQFF. DNA of the CDR3: TGCGCCAGCAGCCGCCAGCCTGAGGTAGGCCACAATGAGCAGTTCTTC. The chain is built from TRBV4-3 and TRBJ2-1, with D hard to call. Germline values: CDR1 LGHNA, CDR2 YSLEER. The CDR3 sequence is 16 residues long. Trimming left V 4 bases short and J 5 bases short, with 18 bases between.

V gene TRBV18 combines with J gene TRBJ2-7; D remains unclear. Trimming pared 5 bases from V and 5 bases from J, leaving 13 bases between. The CDR3 length is 13 residues. Germline assignment: CDR1 KGHSH and CDR2 LQKENI. The CDR3 reads CASSTAGDNEQYF. The DNA of the CDR3 is TGTGCCAGCTCAACTGCAGGTGACAACGAGCAGTACTTC.

This chain joins TRBV10-3 and TRBJ2-3, with 15 bases lining up with TRBD2. The CDR3 runs 16 residues. From germline, CDR1 is ENHRY and CDR2 SYGVKD. V was pared by 4 bases and J by 5 bases, with 4 bases of the junction left unmatched. This chain's CDR3 is CAISGTSGRGRDTQYF. The CDR3 DNA sequence: TGTGCCATCAGTGGGACTAGCGGGAGGGGGCGAGATACGCAGTATTTT.

The chain carries TRBV6-1 and TRBJ2-1; weak D call: TRBD1 (5 bases). The germline V gene encodes CDR1 MNHNS and CDR2 SASEGT. The V and J ends lost 3 bases and 4 bases respectively, with 16 bases between them. The CDR3 spans 16 residues. The CDR3 spells CASSDGQGLGYNEQFF. The CDR3 DNA is TGTGCCAGCAGTGATGGGCAGGGCCTGGGATACAATGAGCAGTTCTTC.

The chain combines TRBV7-2 with TRBJ1-1; D is uncertain. The CDR3 has 15 residues. V was shortened by 6 bases and J by 0 bases, with 14 bases between the two germline ends. Per germline, CDR1 SGHTA and CDR2 FQGNSA. DNA of the CDR3: TGTGCCAGCAGTTCAACCCAGGTATTGAACACTGAAGCTTTCTTT. It encodes CASSSTQVLNTEAFF.

The V call is TRBV7-9, the J call TRBJ1-6; no firm D call. CDR1 is SEHNR, CDR2 FQNEAQ, per germline (reference sequence). The CDR3 sequence is 17 residues long. Between the trimmed V and J ends, which lost 0 bases and 0 bases, there was a span of 9 bases. The CDR3 sequence is CASSLAMESSYNSPLHF. As DNA, the CDR3 is TGTGCCAGCAGCTTAGCGATGGAGAGCTCCTATAATTCACCCCTCCACTTT.

V and J are TRBV18 and TRBJ2-1; 8 bases match TRBD1. The V gene end was trimmed by 6 bases and the J gene end by 1 base; junction bases not matched to a gene: 14. This CDR3 has 18 residues. Germline CDR1 is KGHSH and CDR2 is LQKENI. CDR3 amino acids: CASSPTLGRGRSYNEQFF. The DNA of the CDR3 is TGTGCCAGCTCTCCTACCCTAGGCAGGGGGCGATCCTACAATGAGCAGTTCTTC. The full variable domain, its missing parts supplied by reference TRBV18 and TRBJ2-1, is NAGVMQNPRHLVRRRGQEARLRCSPMKGHSHVYWYRQLPEEGLKFMVYLQKENIIDESGMPKERFSAEFPKEGPSILRIQQVVRGDSAAYFCASSPTLGRGRSYNEQFFGPGTRLTVL.

V and J are TRBV12-3 or TRBV12-4 and TRBJ2-1; 7 positions match TRBD2. V was clipped by 4 bases and J by 9 bases; unmatched bases: 6. The CDR3 contains 13 residues. The CDR3 DNA sequence: TGTGCCAGCAGTTATGGCGGGAGTATTGAGCAGTTCTTC. The encoded protein is CASSYGGSIEQFF.

This clonotype was counted only a few times. The chain carries TRBV12-3 or TRBV12-4 and TRBJ2-4; no clear D. Between the trimmed V and J ends, which lost 2 bases and 14 bases, there was a span of 10 bases. The length of the CDR3 is 11 residues. CDR3 in amino acids: CASSLRQLKYF. As DNA, the CDR3 is TGTGCCAGCAGTTTAAGGCAGTTAAAGTACTTC.